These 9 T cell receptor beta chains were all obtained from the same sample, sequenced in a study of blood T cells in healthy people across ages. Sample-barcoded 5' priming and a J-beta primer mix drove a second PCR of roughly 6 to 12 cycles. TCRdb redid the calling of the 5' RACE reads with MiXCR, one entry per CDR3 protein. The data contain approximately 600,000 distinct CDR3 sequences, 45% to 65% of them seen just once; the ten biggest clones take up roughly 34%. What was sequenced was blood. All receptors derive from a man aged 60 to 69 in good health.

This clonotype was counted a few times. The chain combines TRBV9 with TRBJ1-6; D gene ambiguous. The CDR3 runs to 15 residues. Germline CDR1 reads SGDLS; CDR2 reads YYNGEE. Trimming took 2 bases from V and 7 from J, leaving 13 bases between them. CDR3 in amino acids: CASSVLKDKNSPLHF. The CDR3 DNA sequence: TGTGCCAGCAGCGTTTTGAAGGATAAGAATTCACCCCTCCACTTT.

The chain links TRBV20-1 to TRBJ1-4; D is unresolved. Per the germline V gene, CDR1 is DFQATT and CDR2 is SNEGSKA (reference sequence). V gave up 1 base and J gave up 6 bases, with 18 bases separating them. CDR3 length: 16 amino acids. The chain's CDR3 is CSARGASGFTYEKLFF. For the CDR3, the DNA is TGCAGTGCTAGAGGGGCCAGTGGATTTACGTATGAAAAACTGTTTTTT.

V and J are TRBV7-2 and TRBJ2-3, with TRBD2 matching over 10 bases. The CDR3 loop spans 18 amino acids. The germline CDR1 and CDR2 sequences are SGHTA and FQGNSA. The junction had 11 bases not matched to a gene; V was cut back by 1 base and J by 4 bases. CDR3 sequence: CASSLGLAGAEGADTQYF. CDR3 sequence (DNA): TGTGCCAGCAGCTTAGGGCTAGCGGGGGCGGAGGGGGCAGATACGCAGTATTTT.

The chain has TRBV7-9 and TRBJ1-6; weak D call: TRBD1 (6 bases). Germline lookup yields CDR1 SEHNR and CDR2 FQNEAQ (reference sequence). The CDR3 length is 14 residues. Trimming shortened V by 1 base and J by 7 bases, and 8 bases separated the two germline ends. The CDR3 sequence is CASSLEQGNSPLHF. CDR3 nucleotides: TGTGCCAGCAGCTTAGAACAGGGAAATTCACCCCTCCACTTT.

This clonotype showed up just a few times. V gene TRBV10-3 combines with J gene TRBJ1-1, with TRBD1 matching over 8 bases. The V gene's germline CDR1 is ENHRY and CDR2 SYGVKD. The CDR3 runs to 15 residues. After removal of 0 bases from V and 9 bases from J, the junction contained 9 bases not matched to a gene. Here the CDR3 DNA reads TGTGCCATCAGTGAGTCGGCCTCAGGGGGCTCGAAAGCTTTCTTT. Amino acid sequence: CAISESASGGSKAFF.

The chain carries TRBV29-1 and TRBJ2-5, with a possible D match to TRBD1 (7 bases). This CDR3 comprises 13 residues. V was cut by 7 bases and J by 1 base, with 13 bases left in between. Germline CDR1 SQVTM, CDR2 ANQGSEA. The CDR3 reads CSAGGQIQETQYF. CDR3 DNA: TGCAGCGCCGGGGGACAGATCCAAGAGACCCAGTACTTC.

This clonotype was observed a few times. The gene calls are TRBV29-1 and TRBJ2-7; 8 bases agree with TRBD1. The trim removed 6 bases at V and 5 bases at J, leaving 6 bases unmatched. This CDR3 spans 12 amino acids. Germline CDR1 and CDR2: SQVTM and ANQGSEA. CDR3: CSVRTGRNEQYF. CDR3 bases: TGCAGCGTAAGGACAGGGCGCAACGAGCAGTACTTC.

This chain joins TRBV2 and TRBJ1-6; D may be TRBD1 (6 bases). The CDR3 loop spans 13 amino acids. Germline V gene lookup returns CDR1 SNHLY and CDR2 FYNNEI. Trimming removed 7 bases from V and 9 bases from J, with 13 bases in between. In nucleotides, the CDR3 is TGTGCCAGCAAGGGACAACAAGGTTCACCCCTCCACTTT. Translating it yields CASKGQQGSPLHF.

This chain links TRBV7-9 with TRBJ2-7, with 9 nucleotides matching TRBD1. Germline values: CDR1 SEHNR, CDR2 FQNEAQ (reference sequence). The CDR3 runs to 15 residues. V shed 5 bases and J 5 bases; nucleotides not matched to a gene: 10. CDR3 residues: CASSRGQGSPDEQYF. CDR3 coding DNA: TGTGCCAGCAGCCGTGGACAGGGGTCTCCCGACGAGCAGTACTTC. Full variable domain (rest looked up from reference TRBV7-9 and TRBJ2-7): DTGVSQNPRHKITKRGQNVTFRCDPISEHNRLYWYRQTLGQGPEFLTYFQNEAQLEKSRLLSDRFSAERPKGSFSTLEIQRTEQGDSAMYLCASSRGQGSPDEQYFGPGTRLTVT.